The clone carrying this T cell receptor beta chain was observed at least ten times. CDR3 length equals 15 residues. Unmatched junction bases numbered 5, after V lost 4 bases and J lost 4 bases. Germline V lookup: CDR1 LNHDA, CDR2 SQIVND (reference sequence). This specimen belongs to a study of prognosis after radiotherapy for stage I lung cancer. Genomic DNA was subjected to two-round multiplex PCR for amplification of TCR beta CDR3. Primers specific to each TRBV and TRBJ gene drove first-round PCR. MiXCR, applied by TCRdb to the multiplex PCR reads, yields one record per CDR3 protein. The sample holds about 16,000 distinct CDR3 sequences, around 45% seen once.

This receptor was identified in a donor over 45 with non-small cell lung cancer. The sample was PBMCs, taken before or after stereotactic body radiation therapy (not recorded which). V usage is TRBV19 and J usage is TRBJ2-3; the match to TRBD2 covers 10 bases. The CDR3 loop reads CASSSSGGIADTQYF. The CDR3, as DNA: TGTGCCAGTAGTAGTAGCGGGGGGATCGCAGATACGCAGTATTTT.